This record looks at one T cell receptor beta chain sequence and its context. In this sample, this clonotype turned up many times. The antigen this receptor binds is unknown. No qualities accompany the bases; no much larger clone lies one base away. This sample is part of a study of regulatory T cells in long-lasting Graves disease (dated by TCRdb to the early 2020s). Regarding the complete study: Patients with newly diagnosed Graves' disease had been on antithyroid drugs for under 3 months. TCR sequencing covered 13 persistent and around 20 newly diagnosed Graves' disease patients, about 35 samples in total. Peripheral blood TCR sequencing and RNA sequencing compared persistent Graves' disease patients with newly diagnosed Graves' disease patients. The study was registered as a clinical trial and conducted in China. What the study reported, not specific to this receptor: Preferential use of TRBV28, TRBJ1-2 and TRBJ2-5 was observed in persistent disease, whereas TRBV20-1 and TRBJ2-1 were favored in newly diagnosed disease. The study examined only peripheral blood because the primary lesion, thyroid tissue, could not be accessed. Compared with newly diagnosed patients, patients with persistent Graves' disease had lower TCR Shannon entropy and fewer highly expanded clones, which suggests clonal expansion. The small sample size was acknowledged by the authors as a limitation that may reduce accuracy. Sequencing and analysis were restricted to the TCR beta chain. Patients with persistent disease shared more public clonotypes (around 2,700) than newly diagnosed patients did (roughly 970).

What this sample's time point label stands for: newly diagnosed GD, antithyroid drugs for less than 3 months. For both TCR sequencing and RNA sequencing, RNA was extracted from PBMCs using TRIzol. The diagnosis of Graves' disease followed American Thyroid Association guidelines. Patients for the study were recruited at an endocrinology department in Xi'an, China. Each patient gave about 9.1 milliliters of peripheral blood, collected in an EDTA anticoagulant tube. PBMCs were isolated by Ficoll Paque Plus density gradient separation without further T cell sorting. RNA quality was checked with an Agilent 2100 Bioanalyzer and agarose gel, and concentration with a NanoDrop 2000. According to the germline V gene, CDR1 reads MNHNS and CDR2 reads SASEGT. The CDR3 runs 15 residues from the cysteine to the phenylalanine. The only DNA kept is the CDR3, 45 bases in frame from the first base. Clipping removes 6 bases from V and 2 bases from J, with 6 as the unmatched junction base count.

To prepare the library, multiplex PCR was applied. Sequencing took place on an Illumina HiSeq 4000. iRepertoire HTBI primers and Arm-PCR amplification of CDR3 regions were used to construct TCR beta libraries. Before sequencing, the PCR products underwent gel purification. On the authors' methods: Gene usage analysis of CDR3 amino acid clonotypes used the 60 to 80 TRBV and about 15 TRBJ segments found across samples. Filtered high-quality paired reads were merged into contigs using COPE and FqMerger. BLAST was used to align contigs to IMGT TRBV, TRBD and TRBJ reference genes, with CDR3 defined following IMGT. Highly expanded clones were defined as clonotypes with a frequency above 0.1%. Shannon entropy served as the measure of repertoire diversity, while the Gini coefficient captured V-J evenness. A clonotype found in more than one individual was treated as public. The public sequencing data were trimmed at Q25 with fastp and processed into clonotypes with MiXCR by TCRdb, which kept only in-frame beta chains. Each CDR3 protein gets just one entry, which takes the most common genes and DNA from the rows behind it. The V and J calls shown here were made by TCRdb, not taken from the authors' results. This sample holds about 360,000 distinct CDR3 sequences; around 15% were observed only once. The ten largest make up roughly a fifth of the sample.

A further study also used this sample, focusing on T cells in Graves' hyperthyroidism and ophthalmopathy. The other study reports the following: Stable Graves' hyperthyroidism was defined as no progression to ophthalmopathy during 18 months of follow-up. Hyperthyroidism patients were aged 18 to 65 years and newly diagnosed, with disease duration of less than 2 months. The study excluded patients with uncontrolled infections, other autoimmune diseases, pregnancy or lactation. Diagnoses relied on clinical symptoms, serum thyroxine and TRAb, thyroid ultrasound and orbital computed tomography. A first-round RT-PCR of the TCR CDR3 used the HTBI primer set with the Qiagen OneStep RT-PCR kit. Blood samples also contained most of the expanded thyroid clonotypes (frequency above 0.001), which suggests that blood repertoires may reflect thyroid immune responses. A model built on a 13 V-J signature distinguished ophthalmopathy from stable hyperthyroidism, reaching approximately 89% sensitivity and 81.08% specificity in cross-validation and 80%/75% in testing. During validation, the model predicted progression to ophthalmopathy a median of about 5.9 months ahead of onset, with 70.59% sensitivity and about 75% specificity. TCR V-J signatures able to tell the groups apart were searched for in a discovery cohort of some 97 patients, of whom 40 to 45 had Graves' ophthalmopathy and under 65 had stable Graves' hyperthyroidism. Whether ophthalmopathy could be predicted prospectively was tested in an independent validation cohort made up of about 20 hyperthyroidism patients plus 17 patients who later progressed to ophthalmopathy. The roughly 91 discovery patients were randomly divided into training and test sets at a 7:3 ratio. Thyroid tissue and blood T-cell repertoires from more than 5 Graves' hyperthyroidism patients were also compared in the study. After sampling, hyperthyroidism patients received methimazole starting at 30 mg daily, and ophthalmopathy patients received high-dose intravenous methylprednisolone. Libraries were constructed in a second round of multiplex PCR, after which size selection and purification were carried out. Sequencing of the libraries was done on an Illumina HiSeq2000 using paired-end 100 bp reads. Raw data were processed with SOAPnuke, discarding reads with adapters, uncalled bases, mean Phred below 15, or no exact constant-primer or identifier match. High-quality paired reads were merged with COPE v1.2.5, and unique nucleotide sequences were defined as clonotypes. Clonotypes were aligned to IMGT TRBV, TRBD and TRBJ reference segments using MiTCR v1.1. The analysis was restricted to V-J combinations with a frequency above 0.0001, which together covered roughly 99% of the repertoires. The TCS score was defined as the ratio of F50 (clonal expansion) to E x V (chaos), calculated using BLOSUM62-based TCRdist between CDR3 peptides within each V-J. Welch's t-statistics and random forest reduced just over 500 V-J features to some 14, which were used in a naive Bayes classifier (R e1071). Sample size was not statistically predetermined, and investigators were not blinded to group allocation. According to the paper, TCR Vbeta CDR3 sequencing was carried out on over 130 peripheral blood samples, which came from more than 40 ophthalmopathy, around 74 hyperthyroidism and some 17 progressor patients.

The chain is encoded by TRBV6-1 joined to TRBJ2-2, with 7 central nucleotides matching TRBD2. This receptor was identified in a young woman with Graves disease. Donor details come from another sample of the same person, matched by shared clones. This material consisted of peripheral blood mononuclear cells (PBMCs), taken at new diagnosis, from a patient treated with antithyroid drugs. The CDR3 here reads CASRPGTINTGELFF. The sequenced DNA is TGTGCCAGCAGACCCGGGACTATAAACACCGGGGAGCTGTTTTTT.